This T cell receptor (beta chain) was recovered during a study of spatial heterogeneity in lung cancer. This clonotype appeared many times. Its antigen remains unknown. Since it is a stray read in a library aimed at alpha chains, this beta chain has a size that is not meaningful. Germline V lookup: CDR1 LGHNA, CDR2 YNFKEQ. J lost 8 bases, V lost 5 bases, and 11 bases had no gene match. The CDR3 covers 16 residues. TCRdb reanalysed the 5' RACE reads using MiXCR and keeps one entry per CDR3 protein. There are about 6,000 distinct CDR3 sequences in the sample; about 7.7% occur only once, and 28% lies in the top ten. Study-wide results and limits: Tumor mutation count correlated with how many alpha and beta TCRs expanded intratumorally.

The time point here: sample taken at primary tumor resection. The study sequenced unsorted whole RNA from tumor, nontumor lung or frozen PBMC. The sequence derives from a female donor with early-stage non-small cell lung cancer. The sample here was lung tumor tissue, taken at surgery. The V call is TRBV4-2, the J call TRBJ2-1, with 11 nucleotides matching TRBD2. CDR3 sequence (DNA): TGTGCCAGCAGCACCCTTAGCGGGGGGGCGGAGGATGAGCAGTTCTTC. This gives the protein CASSTLSGGAEDEQFF.